This TCR beta chain was identified during a study of shared clonotypes between healthy human individuals. The table came from immunoSEQ multiplex PCR; TCRdb's copy has only in-frame clones and leaves some out. The data show some 500,000 clones, with roughly 95% seen just once and about 0.06% held by the top ten. Sequenced sample: naive CD4+ T cells sorted from blood. Described subset: CD45RA+ positively selected. The clonotype originates from a woman aged 30 to 39 in good health.

CDR3 loop: CASSERGATNEKLFF. DNA of the CDR3: TGTGCCAGCAGTGAGCGCGGGGCAACTAATGAAAAACTGTTTTTT. The chain is built from TRBV2 and TRBJ1-4; D is uncertain. The CDR3 contains 15 residues. Germline CDR1 SNHLY, CDR2 FYNNEI. The V end was cut by 3 bases, the J end by 0 bases, with 8 bases between.